This T cell receptor beta chain stems from a study of shared clonotypes between healthy human individuals. Using immunoSEQ multiplex PCR, the repertoire was profiled, and TCRdb retains in-frame clones only, with some absent. The sample contains fewer than 1.6 million clones, approximately 98.5% of which appear only once. Partitioning of CD4+ cells yielded a CD45RA+ naive subset and a CD45RA-negative memory subset. V was trimmed by 3 bases and J by 2 bases, leaving 8 bases between them. This CDR3 has 13 amino acids. Germline CDR1 SGHTA, CDR2 FQGNSA. This rearrangement joins TRBV7-2 to TRBJ2-7, with D tentatively TRBD1 (6 bases). The TCR was taken from a man aged 30 to 45 in good health. The specimen sequenced was naive CD4+ T cells sorted from blood. Subset defined: CD45RA+ positively selected. CDR3 bases: TGTGCCAGCAGCTTCAGGACAGCCTACGAGCAGTACTTC. It translates to CASSFRTAYEQYF.